This paragraph reports one T cell receptor (beta chain). Its antigen remains unknown. TCRdb itself ran the 5' RACE reads through MiXCR, one entry per CDR3 protein. Among about 340,000 distinct CDR3 sequences, roughly 15% were seen once, and the ten largest hold more than 20%. The data were taken from a study of T-cell memory formation after mild COVID-19. Overall study: Across donors, TCR clusters were largely donor specific.

The V end was cut by 5 bases, the J end by 6 bases, with 17 bases between. Germline CDR1 reads SEHNR; CDR2 reads FQNEAQ (reference sequence). CDR3 length: 15 amino acids. Study conclusions and caveats: Pre-infection memory held some responding clones, suggesting pre-existing cross-reactive T cells responded. Clones contracting day 15 to 85 were balanced CD4/CD8; later expanders leaned CD4+.

This clonotype originated in a man younger than 35 who had mild COVID-19 (a few samples of this study predate the infection). Cell type and time point are not known. The gene calls are TRBV7-9 and TRBJ2-1; D perhaps matches TRBD1 (5 bases). Specimen: PBMCs or a T cell subset sorted from them (not recorded which). The CDR3 DNA is TGTGCCAGCAGCCCCCAAGGGGCCCGCGCCAATGAGCAGTTCTTC. The encoded protein is CASSPQGARANEQFF.